The T cell receptor beta chain described here comes from a study of CXCR3-negative and CXCR3-positive naive CD8 T cells. Carrying UMI labels, the TRB cDNA libraries were prepared through 5' RACE. TCRdb reprocessed the 5' RACE reads and stores each CDR3 protein as one record, lacking DNA. The table lists about 150,000 distinct CDR3 sequences. The CDR3 totals 14 residues. The germline V gene encodes CDR1 LGHDT and CDR2 YNNKEL (reference sequence). Whole-study findings and limits: CXCR3-positive naive cells had more hydrophobic TRB CDR3s than CXCR3-negative naive cells.

In the case of this clonotype: Antigen: not known.

Material for sequencing was naive CXCR3+ CD8+ T cells from blood. Noted subset: CD45RO-CCR7+CD27+CD95- naive CD8+ T cells expressing CXCR3 (TNR3+). This clonotype originated in a human donor in good health. Some clones in this sample may be carry-over from other donors' samples. V and J are TRBV3-1 and TRBJ1-2; TCRdb outputs TRBD1, but without DNA this stays unchecked. Here the CDR3 reads CASSKSQGAHGYTF.